These T cell receptor beta chains were read from a single sample in a study of cytomegalovirus exposure and HLA in healthy donors. This table comes from immunoSEQ multiplex PCR, and its TCRdb copy is limited to in-frame clones, with some not included. The sample has around 150,000 clones, about 78% seen once. Sequences were obtained from PBMCs. The receptors here all came from a man between 18 and 29 years old in good health and CMV-seronegative. Each CDR3 is given with its conserved first and last residue. Each record gives: D gene, J gene, clone size, V gene, CDR3 protein, CDR3 DNA. A D gene is named only where the DNA matches it firmly. The size of a clone is reported for some rows only, either as once, few or many, or as a class for expanded clones.

>TRBD2|TRBJ2-3|few|TRBV29-1
CSVDGGGANTQYF
TGCAGCGTTGATGGCGGGGGGGCGAATACGCAGTATTTT
>NA|TRBJ2-1|once|TRBV19
CASSIWSSYNEQFF
TGTGCCAGTAGTATTTGGAGCTCCTACAATGAGCAGTTCTTC
>TRBD1|TRBJ2-1|few|TRBV5-6
CASSLGQGMYNEQFF
TGTGCCAGCAGCTTGGGACAGGGGATGTACAATGAGCAGTTCTTC
>NA|TRBJ2-2|NA|TRBV7-3
CASSLESGSLGELFF
TGTGCCAGCAGCTTAGAATCCGGGTCCCTCGGGGAGCTGTTTTTT
>TRBD1|TRBJ2-1|NA|TRBV18
CASSRFGQGDEQFF
TGTGCCAGCTCCCGATTCGGACAGGGGGATGAGCAGTTCTTC
>TRBD2|TRBJ2-7|NA|TRBV28
CASSLSRTSGTYEQYF
TGTGCCAGCAGCCTATCCCGGACTAGCGGGACCTACGAGCAGTACTTC
>TRBD1|TRBJ1-1|few|TRBV5-1
CASGSGTGRPNTEAFF
TGCGCCAGCGGGTCCGGGACAGGGAGGCCGAACACTGAAGCTTTCTTT
>NA|TRBJ1-5|NA|TRBV6-1
CASTGGPNQPQHF
TGTGCCAGCACGGGGGGCCCCAATCAGCCCCAGCATTTT
>NA|TRBJ1-3|few|TRBV2
CASKEAYSGNTIYF
TGTGCCAGCAAAGAGGCCTACTCTGGAAACACCATATATTTT
>NA|TRBJ2-7|NA|TRBV6-5
CASSFAGPRSYEQYF
TGTGCCAGCAGTTTCGCGGGGCCGCGGTCCTACGAGCAGTACTTC
>TRBD2|TRBJ2-1|few|TRBV28
CASGWTSGDYNEQFF
TGTGCCAGCGGGTGGACTAGCGGAGACTACAATGAGCAGTTCTTC
>NA|TRBJ2-2|NA|TRBV19
CASRTHKDTGELFF
TGTGCCTCAAGGACTCACAAGGATACCGGGGAGCTGTTTTTT
>NA|TRBJ1-1|NA|TRBV28
CASSMLGRGAFF
TGTGCCAGCAGTATGTTGGGGAGAGGAGCTTTCTTT
>TRBD2|TRBJ2-1|NA|TRBV25-1
CASSDGTSSGENEQFF
TGTGCCAGCAGTGATGGGACTTCTAGCGGGGAGAATGAGCAGTTCTTC
>TRBD1|TRBJ1-5|NA|TRBV28
CASSFPDRGQPQHF
TGTGCCAGCAGTTTCCCGGACAGGGGTCAGCCCCAGCATTTT
>NA|TRBJ1-6|NA|TRBV29-1
CSVGGLANSPLHF
TGCAGCGTCGGGGGACTGGCCAATTCACCCCTCCACTTT
>TRBD2|TRBJ2-1|NA|TRBV4-1
CASSQLAGPAGEQFF
TGCGCCAGCAGCCAATTAGCGGGCCCCGCGGGTGAGCAGTTCTTC
>TRBD1|TRBJ2-7|NA|TRBV19
CASSSKTGALNYEQYF
TGTGCCAGTAGTAGTAAGACAGGGGCGCTGAACTACGAGCAGTACTTC
>TRBD2|TRBJ2-1|NA|TRBV7-3
CASSSLAGDYNEQFF
TGTGCCAGCAGCTCCTTAGCGGGAGACTACAATGAGCAGTTCTTC
>NA|TRBJ1-6|NA|TRBV9
CASSVEQSPLHF
TGTGCCAGCAGCGTAGAACAATCACCCCTCCACTTT
>NA|TRBJ1-1|NA|TRBV7-9
CASSPDTEAFF
TGTGCCAGCAGCCCTGACACAGAAGCTTTCTTT
>NA|TRBJ1-1|NA|TRBV6-1
CASWQWTVNTEAFF
TGTGCCAGCTGGCAGTGGACAGTGAACACTGAAGCTTTCTTT
>NA|TRBJ2-3|NA|TRBV18
CASSPRRNPWTDTQYF
TGTGCCAGCTCACCCAGGAGGAACCCCTGGACAGATACGCAGTATTTT
>TRBD2|TRBJ2-5|NA|TRBV11-2
CASSLAGGSVETQYF
TGTGCCAGCAGCTTAGCCGGCGGGAGCGTGGAGACCCAGTACTTC
>NA|TRBJ1-1|NA|TRBV29-1
CSVESELSTEAFF
TGCAGCGTTGAAAGTGAGCTGTCCACTGAAGCTTTCTTT
>NA|TRBJ2-7|NA|TRBV12-2
CASRLARSTGFVGEQYF
TGTGCAAGTCGCTTAGCCCGGTCCACAGGGTTCGTGGGCGAGCAGTACTTC
>NA|TRBJ2-7|NA|TRBV30
CAWSVKGLPSSYEQYF
TGTGCCTGGAGTGTAAAGGGCCTCCCTAGCTCCTACGAGCAGTACTTC
>NA|TRBJ2-2|few|TRBV20-1
CSPVAVGELFF
TGCAGTCCTGTTGCGGTCGGGGAGCTGTTTTTT
>NA|TRBJ1-1|few|TRBV2
CASSLLIGGTEAFF
TGTGCCAGCTCCCTTCTCATCGGGGGCACTGAAGCTTTCTTT